This TCR beta chain appears in the sequencing data of a study of early T cells in non-severe SARS-CoV-2 infection. About the research overall: The authors sequenced bulk RNA from unsorted whole blood, leaving chains unpaired.

Study results and limitations: Clonotype matching in VDJdb favored anti-spike CD8 responses and did not capture private and CD4 specificities.

The protocol attached unique molecular identifiers to individual cDNA molecules. Via MiXCR, TCRdb re-called the 5' RACE reads, giving one row per CDR3 protein. This table holds some 66,000 distinct CDR3 sequences, 8% to 9.5% found once. The V end lost 5 bases, the J end lost 3 bases, and 14 bases lay between the germline ends. The CDR3 is 15 residues long. Germline CDR1 reads LNHDA; CDR2 reads SQIVND (reference sequence). The sample holds many counts of this clonotype. What it binds is unknown. The source of this sequence is an adult who was a healthcare worker with PCR-confirmed SARS-CoV-2 infection or an uninfected control (not recorded which). The chain joins TRBV19 to TRBJ2-1, with D perhaps matching TRBD2 (6 bases). Sequences were obtained from whole blood. For the CDR3, the DNA is TGTGCCAGTAGTTCATCCGGGACTGACTACAATGAGCAGTTCTTC. It translates to CASSSSGTDYNEQFF.